The entry below describes one T cell receptor beta chain. Germline V lookup: CDR1 LNHDA, CDR2 SQIVND (reference sequence). The CDR3 is made up of 15 amino acids. The V and J ends lost 10 bases and 5 bases, in that order; junction bases with no gene match: 10. This sample is part of a study of OX40 agonist ivuxolimab in advanced cancers. Generated by immunoSEQ multiplex PCR, the TCRdb table keeps only in-frame clones and is missing some. The sample yields 65,000 to 80,000 clones, about nine tenths seen once. J is TRBJ2-5 and V is TRBV19; 13 bases match TRBD2. This TCR was recovered from an adult with an advanced solid tumor such as melanoma, head and neck, liver or kidney cancer. The input for sequencing was CD4+ or CD8+ T cells sorted from blood, taken in a trial of the OX40 agonist ivuxolimab. This CDR3 reads CATSVTSGRGETQYF. CDR3 nucleotides: TGTGCCACCTCTGTCACTAGCGGGAGGGGGGAGACCCAGTACTTC.